The rows below give T cell receptor beta chains drawn from one sample of a study of T cell responses to AZD1222 COVID-19 vaccine. Produced via immunoSEQ multiplex PCR; TCRdb's table is partial and in-frame only. The sample includes around 150,000 clones, roughly 90% seen only once; the top ten take 1.6%. Sequenced material: peripheral blood, taken on day 0 of AZD1222 vaccination. Source of these receptors: an adult in good health. CDR3s include the opening cysteine and the closing phenylalanine or tryptophan. Fields, in order: V gene, J gene, D gene, clone size, CDR3 DNA, CDR3 protein. D genes are given only for firm matches. Only some rows state a clone size, as once, few, many or a class for expanded clones.

>TRBV10-3|TRBJ2-7|NA|NA
TGTGCCATCAGCGGGGGTACCTACGAGCAGTACTTC
CAISGGTYEQYF
>TRBV9|TRBJ1-5|TRBD1|NA
TGTGCCAGCAGCGTAGAGGGACAGTGGGACCAGCCCCAGCATTTT
CASSVEGQWDQPQHF
>TRBV9|TRBJ1-5|NA|NA
TGTGCCAGCAGCGTAGGAGGGGAAGGGCCCCAGCATTTT
CASSVGGEGPQHF
>TRBV5-4|TRBJ1-6|TRBD1|NA
TGTGCCAGCAGCCGGGACAGCCAGCGAAATAATTCACCCCTCCACTTT
CASSRDSQRNNSPLHF
>TRBV27|TRBJ1-2|NA|NA
TGTGCCAGCAGTTTGGGCCCTAACTATGGCTACACCTTC
CASSLGPNYGYTF
>TRBV4-2|TRBJ1-6|NA|NA
TGTGCCAGCAGCCAAGATACCCGGGACGCTTATAATTCACCCCTCCACTTT
CASSQDTRDAYNSPLHF
>TRBV9|TRBJ2-1|TRBD2|NA
TGTGCCAGCAGCGTGAGCGGGGGGCCTATATACAATGAGCAGTTCTTC
CASSVSGGPIYNEQFF
>TRBV11-2|TRBJ2-1|NA|NA
TGTGCCAGCAGCTTATACCAGCAGTTCTTC
CASSLYQQFF
>TRBV6-1|TRBJ1-5|NA|few
TGTGCCAGCAGTGAACGCAGTCTTAATCAGCCCCAGCATTTT
CASSERSLNQPQHF
>TRBV6-5|TRBJ2-7|NA|many
TGTGCCAGCAGTTACTCGAAAGGACACCCGGAGCAGTACTTC
CASSYSKGHPEQYF
>TRBV19|TRBJ1-5|NA|NA
TGTGCCAGTAGAGGGGACCGAGGTAGCAATCAGCCCCAGCATTTT
CASRGDRGSNQPQHF
>TRBV27|TRBJ2-3|NA|NA
TGTGCCAGCAGTTCCCCGGGGCGGGCAACTCTACGACGCACAGATACGCAGTATTTT
CASSSPGRATLRRTDTQYF
>TRBV10-3|TRBJ2-2|TRBD2|NA
TGTGCCATCAGTGAGTCTCGCGGACTAGCGGTCACCGGGGAGCTGTTTTTT
CAISESRGLAVTGELFF
>TRBV10-1|TRBJ2-3|TRBD1|NA
TGCGCCAGCACCAAGAAACAGGGGAGCACAGATACGCAGTATTTT
CASTKKQGSTDTQYF
>TRBV29-1|TRBJ1-6|TRBD1|NA
TGCAGCGTCGCCGGGACAGGGGATAATTCACCCCTCCACTTT
CSVAGTGDNSPLHF
>TRBV7-2|TRBJ1-5|NA|NA
TGTGCCAGCAGCCCCCAGAACGGGGGGACTCAGCCCCAGCATTTT
CASSPQNGGTQPQHF
>TRBV4-2|TRBJ1-1|TRBD1|NA
TGTGCCAGCAGCCTCGGACAGGGGGTATCTGAAGCTTTCTTT
CASSLGQGVSEAFF
>TRBV28|TRBJ1-1|NA|NA
TGTGCCAGCAGTTTAACCGGGCGGCGCTTGAACACTGAAGCTTTCTTT
CASSLTGRRLNTEAFF
>TRBV11-3|TRBJ2-1|TRBD2|NA
TGTGCCAGCAGCTTAGCTCGCTTTGGGGAGTCTAGCGGGATCTACAATGAGCAGTTCTTC
CASSLARFGESSGIYNEQFF
>TRBV5-4|TRBJ2-1|TRBD2|NA
TGTGCCAGCAGCCCTACTAGCGGACTCACCTACAATGAGCAGTTCTTC
CASSPTSGLTYNEQFF
>TRBV28|TRBJ2-1|TRBD2|NA
TGTGCCAGCAGTGCCCCCGGCGGGGGGTACAATGAGCAGTTCTTC
CASSAPGGGYNEQFF
>TRBV9|TRBJ1-2|TRBD1|NA
TGTGCCAGCAGCCCACCGGGACAGGGGGACTATGGCTACACCTTC
CASSPPGQGDYGYTF
>TRBV13|TRBJ2-5|NA|NA
TGTGCCAGCTTAAGATGGGGTCCCCAAGAGACCCAGTACTTC
CASLRWGPQETQYF
>TRBV19|TRBJ2-5|TRBD2|NA
TGTGCCAGTAGTATCACCCTAGCGGGGGGTGGTAACCGGCAAGAGACCCAGTACTTC
CASSITLAGGGNRQETQYF
>TRBV7-3|TRBJ1-5|TRBD1|NA
TGTGCCAGCAGCTTAACAGGGGGCGATCAGCCCCAGCATTTT
CASSLTGGDQPQHF
>TRBV5-1|TRBJ2-1|TRBD2|NA
TGCGCCAGCAGGCAAGCTACTAGCGGCTCCTACAATGAGCAGTTCTTC
CASRQATSGSYNEQFF
>TRBV5-1|TRBJ2-2|NA|NA
TGCGCCAGCAGCTTGGGAAGGGATAGCGGGCTGTTTTTT
CASSLGRDSGLFF
>TRBV6-2/TRBV6-3|TRBJ2-1|TRBD2|NA
TGTGCCAGCAGTTATCCTAGCGGGATAAGGGTAAATAGGAATGAGCAGTTCTTC
CASSYPSGIRVNRNEQFF
>TRBV19|TRBJ1-4|TRBD1|NA
TGTGCCAGTAGTACCCGTACGTCCTCCGGGACAGAGAATGAAAAACTGTTTTTT
CASSTRTSSGTENEKLFF
>TRBV6-2/TRBV6-3|TRBJ1-6|TRBD1|NA
TGTGCCAGCAGCGCGACAGGGGTTTCACCCCTCCACTTT
CASSATGVSPLHF
>TRBV5-6|TRBJ1-5|TRBD1|NA
TGTGCCAGCAGCTTGGAGGGGGCCGGCAATCAGCCCCAGCATTTT
CASSLEGAGNQPQHF
>TRBV28|TRBJ1-4|NA|NA
TGTGCCAGCAGCGACAGCGTGAAGAGTGAAAAACTGTTTTTT
CASSDSVKSEKLFF
>TRBV30|TRBJ1-2|NA|NA
TGTGCCTGGACAGGGGTTGGCTATGGCTACACCTTC
CAWTGVGYGYTF
>TRBV3-1/TRBV3-2|TRBJ2-5|NA|NA
TGTGCCAGCAGTCATGCCCTAGAGACCCAGTACTTC
CASSHALETQYF
>TRBV3-1/TRBV3-2|TRBJ2-1|TRBD2|NA
TGTGCCAGCAGGTCGTTAGCGGGGGGTTCCGATGAGCAGTTCTTC
CASRSLAGGSDEQFF